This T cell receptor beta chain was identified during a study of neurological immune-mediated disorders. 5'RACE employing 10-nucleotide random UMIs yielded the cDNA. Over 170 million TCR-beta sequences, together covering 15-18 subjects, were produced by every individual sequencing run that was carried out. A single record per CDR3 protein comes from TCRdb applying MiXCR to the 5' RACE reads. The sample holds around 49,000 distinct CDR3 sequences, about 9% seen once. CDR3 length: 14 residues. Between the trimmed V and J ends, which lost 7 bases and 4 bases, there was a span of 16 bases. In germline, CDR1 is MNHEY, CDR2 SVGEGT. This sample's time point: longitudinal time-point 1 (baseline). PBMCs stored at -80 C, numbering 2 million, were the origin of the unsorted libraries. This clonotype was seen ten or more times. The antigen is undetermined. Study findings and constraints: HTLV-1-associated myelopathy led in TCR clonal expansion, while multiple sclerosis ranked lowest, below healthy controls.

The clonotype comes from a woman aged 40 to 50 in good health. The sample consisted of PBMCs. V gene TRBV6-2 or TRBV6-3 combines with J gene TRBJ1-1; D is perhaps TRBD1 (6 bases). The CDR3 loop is CASTLTGIPTEAFF. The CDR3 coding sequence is TGTGCCAGCACGTTAACAGGGATCCCCACTGAAGCTTTCTTT.